The present entry profiles one T cell receptor (beta chain) with its context. The V end was cut by 0 bases, the J end by 3 bases, with 5 bases between. Germline loops: CDR1 SQVTM, CDR2 ANQGSEA. The CDR3 extends over 12 amino acids. These data originate in a study of technical replicates of blood from a handful of donors. Clones were read by immunoSEQ multiplex PCR, and TCRdb kept only the in-frame ones, dropping some. Of about 80,000 clones listed, roughly 91% are singletons. V gene TRBV29-1 combines with J gene TRBJ1-1, with D hard to call. The sequence derives from a human donor in good health. The sequencing input was T cells isolated from PBMCs. The CDR3: CSVEDRHTEAFF. The CDR3 nucleotides are TGCAGCGTTGAAGACAGGCACACTGAAGCTTTCTTT.